Described below is a single T cell receptor beta chain sequence and its context. The germline gene is not matched at one end of the junction; a read error may be the cause. This sample is part of a study of blood T cell repertoires in COVID-19. Assay used: immunoSEQ multiplex PCR; TCRdb lists only in-frame clones, some missing. The sample shows about 350,000 clones, 87% of them seen only once. This CDR3 has 12 amino acids. Germline CDR1 and CDR2: SNHLY and FYNNEI. The clonotype originates from a man aged 25-40 years with COVID-19, enrolled during active disease. The chain is built from TRBV2 and TRBJ1-2; no reliable D call. Sequenced input: peripheral blood. The CDR3, as DNA: TGTGCCAGCAGCCCGGGCCGGGAATCATGGGACTTC. Protein sequence: CASSPGRESWDF.